These T cell receptor beta chains were read from a single sample in a study of cytomegalovirus exposure and HLA in healthy donors. The assay was immunoSEQ multiplex PCR, and TCRdb's table has in-frame clones only and misses some. The sample lists some 100,000 clones, about 79% seen once, with more than 0.95% in the top ten. Sequenced input: PBMCs. The receptors originated from a woman between 18 and 29 years old in good health and CMV-seronegative. CDR3s leave out the opening cysteine and the closing phenylalanine or tryptophan. Not all rows give a size; the values are once, few, many and, for expanded clones, a class.

abundance: .
j_gene: TRBJ2-7
v_gene: TRBV5-6
CDR3aa: ASSLAQGRYEQY

abundance: .
j_gene: TRBJ1-1
v_gene: TRBV6-5
CDR3aa: ASSEPHMNTEAF

abundance: .
j_gene: TRBJ2-5
v_gene: TRBV9
CDR3aa: ASSSGTGTGLETQY

abundance: .
j_gene: TRBJ2-3
v_gene: TRBV6-1
CDR3aa: ASSEGGAGGITDTQY

abundance: few
j_gene: TRBJ1-1
v_gene: TRBV14
CDR3aa: ASSEFQGENTEAF

abundance: .
j_gene: TRBJ1-6
v_gene: TRBV4-3
CDR3aa: ASSQGVTYNSPLH

abundance: .
j_gene: TRBJ2-5
v_gene: TRBV28
CDR3aa: ASSLITTTELETQY

abundance: .
j_gene: TRBJ2-7
v_gene: TRBV13
CDR3aa: ASSLGDTNYEQY

abundance: .
j_gene: TRBJ2-2
v_gene: TRBV5-4
CDR3aa: ASSRVGETGELF

abundance: few
j_gene: TRBJ1-1
v_gene: TRBV29-1
CDR3aa: SVELSGAEAF

abundance: .
j_gene: TRBJ2-2
v_gene: TRBV5-1
CDR3aa: ASSMRQGPGELF